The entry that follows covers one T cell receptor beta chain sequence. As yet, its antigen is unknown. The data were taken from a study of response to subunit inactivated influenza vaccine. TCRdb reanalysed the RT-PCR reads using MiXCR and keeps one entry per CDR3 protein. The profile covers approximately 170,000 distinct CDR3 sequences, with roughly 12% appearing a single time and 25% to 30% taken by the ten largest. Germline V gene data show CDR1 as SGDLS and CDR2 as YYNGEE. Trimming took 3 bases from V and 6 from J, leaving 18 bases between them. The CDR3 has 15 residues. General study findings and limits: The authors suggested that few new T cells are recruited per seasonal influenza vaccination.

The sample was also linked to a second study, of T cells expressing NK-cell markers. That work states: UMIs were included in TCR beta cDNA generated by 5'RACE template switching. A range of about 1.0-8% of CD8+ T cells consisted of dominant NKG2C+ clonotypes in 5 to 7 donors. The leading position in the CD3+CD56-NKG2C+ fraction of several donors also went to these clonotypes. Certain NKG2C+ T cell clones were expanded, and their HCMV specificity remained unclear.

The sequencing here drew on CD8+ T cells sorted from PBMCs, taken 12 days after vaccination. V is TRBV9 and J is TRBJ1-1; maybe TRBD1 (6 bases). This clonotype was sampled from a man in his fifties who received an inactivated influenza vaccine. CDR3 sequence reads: CASSASGKGGPEAFF. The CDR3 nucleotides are TGTGCCAGCAGCGCCTCCGGAAAGGGGGGGCCTGAAGCTTTCTTT.